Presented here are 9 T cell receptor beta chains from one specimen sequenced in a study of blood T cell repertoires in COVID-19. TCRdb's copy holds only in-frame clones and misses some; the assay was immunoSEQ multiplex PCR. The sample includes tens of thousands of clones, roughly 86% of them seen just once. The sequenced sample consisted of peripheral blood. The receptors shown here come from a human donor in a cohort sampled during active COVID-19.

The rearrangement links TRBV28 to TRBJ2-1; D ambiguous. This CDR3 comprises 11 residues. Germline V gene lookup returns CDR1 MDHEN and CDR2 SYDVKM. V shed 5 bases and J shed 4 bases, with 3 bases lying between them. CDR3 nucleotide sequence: TGTGCCAGCAGTCCGTACAATGAGCAGTTCTTC. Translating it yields CASSPYNEQFF.

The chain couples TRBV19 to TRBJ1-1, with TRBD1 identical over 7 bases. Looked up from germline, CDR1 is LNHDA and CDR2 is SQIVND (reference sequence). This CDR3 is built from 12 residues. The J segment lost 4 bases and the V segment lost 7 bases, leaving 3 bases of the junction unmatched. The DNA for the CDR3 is TGTGCCAGTACCCAGGGGGTCACTGAAGCTTTCTTT. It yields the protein CASTQGVTEAFF.

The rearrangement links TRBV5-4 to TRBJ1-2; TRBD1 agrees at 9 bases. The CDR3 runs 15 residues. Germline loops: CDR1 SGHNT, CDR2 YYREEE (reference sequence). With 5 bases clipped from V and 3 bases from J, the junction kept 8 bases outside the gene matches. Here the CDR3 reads CASRDVTGGDYGYTF. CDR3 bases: TGTGCCAGCAGAGATGTGACAGGGGGGGACTATGGCTACACCTTC.

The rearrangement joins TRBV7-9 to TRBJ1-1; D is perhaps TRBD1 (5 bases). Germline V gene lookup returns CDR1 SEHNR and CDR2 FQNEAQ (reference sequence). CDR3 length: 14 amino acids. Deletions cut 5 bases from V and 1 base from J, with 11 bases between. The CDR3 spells CASSRNQGNTEAFF. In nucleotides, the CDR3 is TGTGCCAGCAGCCGAAATCAGGGGAACACTGAAGCTTTCTTT.

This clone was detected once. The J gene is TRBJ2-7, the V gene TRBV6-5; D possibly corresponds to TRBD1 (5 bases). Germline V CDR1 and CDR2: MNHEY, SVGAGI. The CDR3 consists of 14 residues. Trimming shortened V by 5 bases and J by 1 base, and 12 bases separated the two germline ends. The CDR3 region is CASSLRTPSYEQYF. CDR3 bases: TGTGCCAGCAGTCTCCGGACACCTTCCTACGAGCAGTACTTC.

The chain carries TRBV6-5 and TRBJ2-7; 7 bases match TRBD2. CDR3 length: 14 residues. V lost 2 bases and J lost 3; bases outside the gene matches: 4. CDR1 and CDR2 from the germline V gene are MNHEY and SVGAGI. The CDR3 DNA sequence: TGTGCCAGCAGTTACGAGCGGGGTGGCTACGAGCAGTACTTC. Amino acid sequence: CASSYERGGYEQYF.

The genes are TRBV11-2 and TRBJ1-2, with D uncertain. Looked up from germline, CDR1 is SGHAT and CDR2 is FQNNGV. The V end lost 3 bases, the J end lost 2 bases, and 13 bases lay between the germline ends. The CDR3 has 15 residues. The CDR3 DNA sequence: TGTGCCAGCAGCTTTAAGGGAGGATGGAACTATGGCTACACCTTC. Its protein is CASSFKGGWNYGYTF. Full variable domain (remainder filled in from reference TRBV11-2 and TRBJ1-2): EAGVAQSPRYKIIEKRQSVAFWCNPISGHATLYWYQQILGQGPKLLIQFQNNGVVDDSQLPKDRFSAERLKGVDSTLKIQPAKLEDSAVYLCASSFKGGWNYGYTFGSGTRLTVV.

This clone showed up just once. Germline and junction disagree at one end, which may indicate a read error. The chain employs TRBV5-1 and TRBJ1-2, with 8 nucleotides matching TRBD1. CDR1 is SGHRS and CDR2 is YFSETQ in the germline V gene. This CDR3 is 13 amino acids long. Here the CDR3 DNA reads TGCGCCAGCAGCTCCATGGACAGGGTCCCCCAGGCCTTC. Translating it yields CASSSMDRVPQAF.

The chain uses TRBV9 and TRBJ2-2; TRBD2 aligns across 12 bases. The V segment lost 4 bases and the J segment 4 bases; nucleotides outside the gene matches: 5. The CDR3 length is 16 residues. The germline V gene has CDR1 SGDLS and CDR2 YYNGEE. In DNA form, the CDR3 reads TGTGCCAGCAGCCTCGGGACTAGCGGGTTCACCGGGGAGCTGTTTTTT. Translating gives CASSLGTSGFTGELFF.